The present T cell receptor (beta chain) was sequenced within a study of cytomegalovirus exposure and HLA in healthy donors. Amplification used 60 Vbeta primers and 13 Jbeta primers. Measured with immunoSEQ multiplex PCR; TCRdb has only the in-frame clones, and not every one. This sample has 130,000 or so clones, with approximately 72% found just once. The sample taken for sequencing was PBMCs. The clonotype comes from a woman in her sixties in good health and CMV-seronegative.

The CDR3 region is CATGGVSGNTIYF. The CDR3 DNA reads TGTGCCACTGGGGGGGTCTCTGGAAACACCATATATTTT. The chain is built from TRBV19 and TRBJ1-3; the D gene is possibly TRBD1 (5 bases). Trimming took 10 bases from V and 0 from J, leaving 10 bases between them. The germline V gene has CDR1 LNHDA and CDR2 SQIVND (reference sequence). The CDR3 runs to 13 residues.